A single sample is the source of the 11 T cell receptor beta chains below, sequenced in a study of regulatory T cells in long-lasting Graves disease. Documented time point: newly diagnosed GD, antithyroid drugs for less than 3 months. PBMC RNA served as the TCR library source. The TCR beta library used iRepertoire HTBI primers with Arm-PCR amplification of CDR3. TCRdb ran MiXCR on the multiplex PCR reads and lists one entry per CDR3 protein. This repertoire shows a few hundred thousand distinct CDR3 sequences, about 15% found once; its top ten account for around 23%. The sample was also reused in another study, on T cells in Graves' hyperthyroidism and ophthalmopathy.

Specimen: peripheral blood mononuclear cells (PBMCs), collected at new diagnosis, from a patient treated with antithyroid drugs. These receptors were collected from a young woman with Graves disease.

This clonotype was picked up many times. This chain uses TRBV24-1 with TRBJ2-1; 13 bases align to TRBD2. The ends lost 5 bases at V and 8 bases at J; junction bases unmatched: 5. CDR3 size: 15 residues. CDR1 KGHDR and CDR2 SFDVKD come from the germline V gene. Written as DNA, the CDR3 is TGTGCCACCAGTGGACTAGCGGGAGGCTTGGATGAGCAGTTCTTC. Translation: CATSGLAGGLDEQFF.

This clonotype was found a few times. The chain links TRBV15 to TRBJ2-7; D gene ambiguous. The germline V gene encodes CDR1 LNHNV and CDR2 YYDKDF (reference sequence). Trimming took off 4 bases at V and 0 bases at J, with 10 bases between the two ends. This CDR3 has 14 amino acids. The CDR3 DNA follows: TGTGCCACCAGCATCGGTTTTCACTCCTACGAGCAGTACTTC. Its translation is CATSIGFHSYEQYF.

Notes on this clonotype: A junction end diverges from the germline sequence, so it may reflect a read error. The CDR3 region has the DNA TGCACCAGCAGCCAAGTCTTACAGTATGACAATGAGCAGTTCTTC. Translation: CTSSQVLQYDNEQFF. V usage is TRBV4-3 and J usage is TRBJ2-1; D is undetermined. Germline V gene lookup returns CDR1 LGHNA and CDR2 YSLEER. The length of the CDR3 is 15 residues.

The gene calls are TRBV5-6 and TRBJ2-3; TRBD2 matches at 8 bases. The trim removed 0 bases at V and 3 bases at J, leaving 3 bases unmatched. Per the germline V gene, CDR1 is SGHDT and CDR2 is YYEEEE. This CDR3 has 15 amino acids. The DNA for the CDR3 is TGTGCCAGCAGCTTGGGTAGCGGGGCAACAGATACGCAGTATTTT. Amino acids: CASSLGSGATDTQYF. Full variable domain (remainder filled in from reference TRBV5-6 and TRBJ2-3): DAGVTQSPTHLIKTRGQQVTLRCSPKSGHDTVSWYQQALGQGPQFIFQYYEEEERQRGNFPDRFSGHQFPNYSSELNVNALLLGDSALYLCASSLGSGATDTQYFGPGTRLTVL.

This clonotype was counted between two and nine times. The chain combines TRBV27 with TRBJ2-2, with D hard to call. CDR1 and CDR2 from the germline V gene are MNHEY and SMNVEV (reference sequence). The CDR3 has 14 amino acids. The V gene lost 4 bases and the J gene lost 5 bases, with 11 bases spanning the gap. CDR3 DNA: TGTGCCAGCAGTTCTGGGCGAGTGACCGGGGAGCTGTTTTTT. This gives the protein CASSSGRVTGELFF.

This clonotype was detected ten times or more. The genes are TRBV20-1 and TRBJ1-1, with 9 bases aligning to TRBD1. The CDR3 length is 15 residues. The junction had 9 bases not matched to a gene; V was cut back by 5 bases and J by 2 bases. The germline V gene has CDR1 DFQATT and CDR2 SNEGSKA (reference sequence). CDR3 residues: CSAGDRAIGNTEAFF. DNA for the CDR3: TGCAGTGCTGGGGACAGGGCGATCGGAAACACTGAAGCTTTCTTT.

At least ten counts were recorded for this clonotype. The rearrangement joins TRBV7-8 to TRBJ2-1; D gene unclear. CDR3 length: 19 amino acids. Trimming cost V 5 bases and J 2 bases, with 25 bases left between them. Germline values: CDR1 SGHVS, CDR2 FQNEAQ. CDR3 residues: CASSPRQGLMVRPYNEQFF. The CDR3 DNA follows: TGTGCCAGCAGCCCGCGCCAAGGGCTGATGGTACGGCCCTACAATGAGCAGTTCTTC.

This clonotype has ten or more counts. The chain links TRBV5-5 to TRBJ2-7, with D perhaps matching TRBD1 or TRBD2 (5 bases each). The germline CDR1 and CDR2 sequences are SGHKS and YYEKEE (reference sequence). The V gene lost 0 bases and the J gene lost 0 bases, with 16 bases spanning the gap. The length of the CDR3 is 17 residues. The CDR3 is CASSLVGVASSSYEQYF. CDR3 sequence (DNA): TGTGCCAGCAGCTTGGTGGGGGTGGCCTCAAGCTCCTACGAGCAGTACTTC.

This clonotype was recorded many times. This rearrangement joins TRBV27 to TRBJ1-5; D not certain. Trimming shortened V by 2 bases and J by 2 bases, and 10 bases separated the two germline ends. This CDR3 is built from 15 residues. CDR1 and CDR2 (germline): MNHEY, SMNVEV (reference sequence). This chain's CDR3 is CASSLVGRGNQPQHF. The CDR3 nucleotides read TGTGCCAGCAGTTTAGTGGGAAGGGGCAATCAGCCCCAGCATTTT.

This clonotype was counted at least ten times. The chain couples TRBV12-3 or TRBV12-4 to TRBJ1-5; D is unresolved. This CDR3 is 11 amino acids long. Trimming took off 5 bases at V and 9 bases at J, with 8 bases between the two ends. CDR3 coding DNA: TGTGCCAGCAGTGTCCTTGGGCCCCAGCATTTT. Amino acid sequence: CASSVLGPQHF.

This clonotype has just a few counts. V is TRBV11-2 and J is TRBJ2-7; 10 bases are a match to TRBD1. Germline assignment: CDR1 SGHAT and CDR2 FQNNGV. The V and J ends lost 1 base and 0 bases, in that order; junction bases with no gene match: 6. CDR3 size: 17 residues. This CDR3 is CASSLGGRDRGSYEQYF. The CDR3 DNA follows: TGTGCCAGCAGCTTAGGGGGCCGGGACAGGGGCTCCTACGAGCAGTACTTC.